The 30 T cell receptor beta chains below all came from one sample that was sequenced in a study of cytomegalovirus exposure and HLA in healthy donors. It was with 60 Vbeta and 13 Jbeta primers that the PCR ran. The table came from immunoSEQ multiplex PCR; TCRdb's copy has only in-frame clones and leaves some out. The sample holds nearly 200,000 clones, more than 75% seen once. Sequencing was carried out using PBMCs. These receptors all come from a man between 25 and 39 years old in good health and CMV-seronegative.

The chain combines TRBV30 with TRBJ1-5; perhaps TRBD1 as D (6 bases). V lost 0 bases and J 6 bases, leaving 12 bases between the germline ends. CDR3 length: 14 amino acids. Germline-derived CDR1 and CDR2 are GTSNPN and SVGIG (reference sequence). The CDR3 here is CAWSVHRARQPQHF. The DNA of the CDR3 is TGTGCCTGGAGTGTACACAGGGCACGTCAGCCCCAGCATTTT.

This clone was observed a single time. The chain carries TRBV27 and TRBJ2-1; D remains unclear. Germline loops: CDR1 MNHEY, CDR2 SMNVEV (reference sequence). The CDR3 contains 13 residues. Between the trimmed V and J ends, which lost 1 base and 10 bases, there was a span of 11 bases. In nucleotides, the CDR3 is TGTGCCAGCAGTTTATTGGCTCCCGGGGAGCAGTTCTTC. It yields the protein CASSLLAPGEQFF.

This clone was counted a single time. The chain employs TRBV7-6 and TRBJ1-1; D not resolved. There are 14 residues in the CDR3. V dropped 1 base and J dropped 0 bases, with 6 bases sitting between them. Germline V CDR1 and CDR2: SGHVS, FNYEAQ. CDR3 protein: CASSLGAVNTEAFF. The CDR3, as DNA: TGTGCCAGCAGCTTAGGTGCGGTGAACACTGAAGCTTTCTTT.

On this clone itself: Other DNA sequences in this sample translate to the same CDR3. V and J are TRBV5-1 and TRBJ2-3; the D is unclear. CDR1 is SGHRS, CDR2 YFSETQ, per germline. The CDR3 loop spans 12 amino acids. The V end lost 3 bases, the J end lost 3 bases, and 5 bases lay between the germline ends. The CDR3 DNA sequence: TGCGCCAGCAGCTCCTCGACAGATACGCAGTATTTT. It is translated as CASSSSTDTQYF.

A remark on this clone: One end of the junction fails to match germline, which may point to a read error. The genes are TRBV2 and TRBJ1-1, with TRBD1 as a possible D gene (5 bases). Per the germline V gene, CDR1 is SNHLY and CDR2 is FYNNEI. The CDR3 is 17 residues long. CDR3 bases: TGTGCCAGCAGCCCCAATCACCCTGCGGGACCGAACACTGAAGCTCTCTTT. This sequence encodes CASSPNHPAGPNTEALF.

With respect to this clone: This sample also contains other DNA sequences that code for the same CDR3. V and J are TRBV7-9 and TRBJ1-5; a weak D match, TRBD1 (5 bases). In germline, CDR1 is SEHNR, CDR2 FQNEAQ (reference sequence). The CDR3 is 14 residues long. V was trimmed by 3 bases and J by 6 bases, leaving 12 bases between them. This chain's CDR3 is CASSLGGVGQPQHF. The CDR3 nucleotides read TGTGCCAGCAGCTTGGGGGGGGTTGGTCAGCCCCAGCATTTT.

This chain connects TRBV6-5 to TRBJ1-4, with TRBD1 matching over 7 bases. Germline lookup yields CDR1 MNHEY and CDR2 SVGAGI. The V segment lost 2 bases and the J segment 7 bases; nucleotides outside the gene matches: 4. The CDR3 has 14 amino acids. The DNA of the CDR3 is TGTGCCAGCAGTTACGAACAGGGGATTGAAAAACTGTTTTTT. This translates into CASSYEQGIEKLFF.

This clone was seen just once. This chain links TRBV11-2 with TRBJ2-7; 10 bases fit TRBD2. J lost 4 bases, V lost 8 bases, and 8 bases had no gene match. Per germline, CDR1 SGHAT and CDR2 FQNNGV. This CDR3 comprises 14 residues. CDR3 amino acids: CASLNSGRSYEQYF. CDR3 bases: TGTGCCAGCCTTAATAGCGGGAGGAGTTACGAGCAGTACTTC. The full variable domain, with the rest looked up from reference TRBV11-2 and TRBJ2-7, is EAGVAQSPRYKIIEKRQSVAFWCNPISGHATLYWYQQILGQGPKLLIQFQNNGVVDDSQLPKDRFSAERLKGVDSTLKIQPAKLEDSAVYLCASLNSGRSYEQYFGPGTRLTVT.

The J gene is TRBJ2-5, the V gene TRBV2, with D possibly being TRBD1 (6 bases). Germline V gene lookup returns CDR1 SNHLY and CDR2 FYNNEI. Trimming removed 6 bases at V and 5 bases at J, with 19 bases between. This CDR3 has 15 amino acids. The chain's CDR3 is CASSPTQGLTETQYF. Written as DNA, the CDR3 is TGTGCCAGCAGCCCCACTCAGGGGCTGACGGAGACCCAGTACTTC.

This chain's CDR3 is CASSPAPTYGYTF. The CDR3 region has the DNA TGTGCCAGCAGCCCCGCCCCTACCTATGGCTACACCTTC. The chain uses TRBV5-6 and TRBJ1-2; D not certain. Trimming left V 4 bases short and J 4 bases short, with 11 bases between. The CDR3 sequence is 13 residues long. CDR1 and CDR2 from the germline V gene are SGHDT and YYEEEE.

The rearrangement joins TRBV7-2 to TRBJ2-1; possible D gene TRBD2, 6 bases. Germline assignment: CDR1 SGHTA and CDR2 FQGNSA. The CDR3 spans 15 residues. V was cut by 9 bases and J by 4 bases, with 19 bases left in between. CDR3 nucleotides: TGTGCCAGTAGACCCAACTCGGGGGTATACAATGAGCAGTTCTTC. This encodes CASRPNSGVYNEQFF.

The V call is TRBV5-5, the J call TRBJ1-3; 7 bases line up with TRBD1. This CDR3 has 16 residues. Losses at the gene ends were 3 bases for V and 0 bases for J; bases not matched to a gene: 6. Germline V gene sequence: CDR1 SGHKS, CDR2 YYEKEE (reference sequence). CDR3 sequence (DNA): TGTGCCAGCAGCTCGGGACAGCAAAGCTCTGGAAACACCATATATTTT. Its translation: CASSSGQQSSGNTIYF. The full variable domain, in which reference TRBV5-5 and TRBJ1-3 provide the parts outside the CDR3, is DAGVTQSPTHLIKTRGQQVTLRCSPISGHKSVSWYQQVLGQGPQFIFQYYEKEERGRGNFPDRFSARQFPNYSSELNVNALLLGDSALYLCASSSGQQSSGNTIYFGEGSWLTVV.

In nucleotides, the CDR3 is TGCAGTGCTAGAGATCCAAATGAGCAGTTCTTC. It codes for CSARDPNEQFF. The V and J genes are TRBV20-1 and TRBJ2-1; no firm D call. Trimming cost V 0 bases and J 7 bases, with 4 bases left between them. Germline V gene lookup returns CDR1 DFQATT and CDR2 SNEGSKA (reference sequence). The CDR3 sequence is 11 residues long.

The chain recombines TRBV6-6 with TRBJ2-5, with TRBD1 as a possible D gene (5 bases). The V end was cut by 4 bases, the J end by 7 bases, with 13 bases between. Germline-derived CDR1 and CDR2 are MNHNY and SVGAGI (reference sequence). The CDR3 length is 13 residues. The CDR3 protein is CASSSAQDGTQYF. The DNA of the CDR3 is TGTGCCAGCAGTTCAGCACAGGATGGGACCCAGTACTTC.

This clone was recorded a few times. The gene calls are TRBV28 and TRBJ2-5; D gene unclear. The CDR3 contains 14 residues. Germline CDR1 and CDR2: MDHEN and SYDVKM. V lost 6 bases to trimming and J lost 4 bases, with 15 bases between them. CDR3 amino acids: CASSHLEASETQYF. The CDR3, as DNA: TGTGCCAGCAGCCACCTAGAGGCTTCAGAGACCCAGTACTTC.

This chain uses TRBV25-1 with TRBJ2-1, with TRBD2 matching over 14 bases. J was trimmed by 7 bases and V by 6 bases; bases with no gene match: 5. Looked up from germline, CDR1 is MGHDK and CDR2 is SYGVNS. The CDR3 covers 15 residues. Written as DNA, the CDR3 is TGTGCCAGCAGCAGACTAGCGGGGGGGCGGAATGAGCAGTTCTTC. Encoded protein: CASSRLAGGRNEQFF. Combining the CDR3 with reference TRBV25-1 and TRBJ2-1 gives the whole variable domain EADIYQTPRYLVIGTGKKITLECSQTMGHDKMYWYQQDPGMELHLIHYSYGVNSTEKGDLSSESTVSRIRTEHFPLTLESARPSHTSQYLCASSRLAGGRNEQFFGPGTRLTVL.

The rearrangement joins TRBV19 to TRBJ2-7; 8 bases fit TRBD2. CDR3 length: 17 residues. Trimming took 5 bases from V and 0 from J; bases not matched to a gene: 12. In germline, CDR1 is LNHDA, CDR2 SQIVND (reference sequence). The CDR3 sequence is CASSSQPLAGSSYEQYF. Here the CDR3 DNA reads TGTGCCAGTAGTTCCCAACCCCTAGCGGGTAGCTCCTACGAGCAGTACTTC. Combining the CDR3 with reference TRBV19 and TRBJ2-7 gives the whole variable domain DGGITQSPKYLFRKEGQNVTLSCEQNLNHDAMYWYRQDPGQGLRLIYYSQIVNDFQKGDIAEGYSVSREKKESFPLTVTSAQKNPTAFYLCASSSQPLAGSSYEQYFGPGTRLTVT.

The chain employs TRBV27 and TRBJ1-5; D might be TRBD1 (5 bases). The V gene lost 6 bases and the J gene lost 2 bases, with 11 bases spanning the gap. Germline CDR1 MNHEY, CDR2 SMNVEV (reference sequence). CDR3 length: 14 amino acids. CDR3 sequence reads: CASSVSGGNQPQHF. DNA for the CDR3: TGTGCCAGCAGCGTGTCGGGGGGCAATCAGCCCCAGCATTTT.

The chain has TRBV15 and TRBJ2-2; TRBD2 might be the D (6 bases). Germline loops: CDR1 LNHNV, CDR2 YYDKDF (reference sequence). The CDR3 runs 18 residues. With 0 bases removed from V and 1 base from J, the gap between germline ends came to 15 bases. For the CDR3, the DNA is TGTGCCACCAGCAGAGATCCGAGGTTGCGGGAGAACACCGGGGAGCTGTTTTTT. Translation: CATSRDPRLRENTGELFF.

The V call is TRBV11-2, the J call TRBJ2-7; possible D gene TRBD2, 6 bases. Trimming cost V 3 bases and J 4 bases, with 13 bases left between them. The germline CDR1 and CDR2 sequences are SGHAT and FQNNGV. CDR3 length: 14 residues. CDR3 residues: CASSFGGSGYEQYF. The DNA of the CDR3 is TGTGCCAGCAGCTTTGGGGGGAGCGGGTACGAGCAGTACTTC. The variable domain in full, completed from reference TRBV11-2 and TRBJ2-7, reads EAGVAQSPRYKIIEKRQSVAFWCNPISGHATLYWYQQILGQGPKLLIQFQNNGVVDDSQLPKDRFSAERLKGVDSTLKIQPAKLEDSAVYLCASSFGGSGYEQYFGPGTRLTVT.

The rearrangement links TRBV2 to TRBJ2-7; 9 bases align to TRBD1. V lost 7 bases and J lost 2; bases outside the gene matches: 9. The CDR3 is made up of 15 amino acids. Germline V gene data show CDR1 as SNHLY and CDR2 as FYNNEI. The CDR3 loop reads CASTHSGQGPYEQYF. CDR3 bases: TGTGCCAGCACCCACTCGGGACAGGGCCCCTACGAGCAGTACTTC.

V gene TRBV27 combines with J gene TRBJ2-3, with TRBD2 matching 12 bases. The CDR3 is made up of 17 amino acids. Trimming at V came to 6 bases and at J to 0 bases, leaving 7 bases not matched to a gene. Per the germline V gene, CDR1 is MNHEY and CDR2 is SMNVEV (reference sequence). In DNA form, the CDR3 reads TGTGCCAGCAGCGTACTAGCGGGGGGCACTAGCACAGATACGCAGTATTTT. This sequence encodes CASSVLAGGTSTDTQYF.

On this clone itself: A junction end diverges from the germline sequence, so it may reflect a read error. The chain couples TRBV19 to TRBJ1-2, with 7 bases identical to TRBD1. Germline values: CDR1 LNHDA, CDR2 SQIVND (reference sequence). The CDR3 loop spans 13 amino acids. The CDR3 reads CASSTDPSGQENF. The DNA of the CDR3 is TGTGCCAGTAGTACAGACCCCTCCGGACAGGAAAACTTC.

This clone was counted a few times. This chain connects TRBV4-3 to TRBJ2-5; D is perhaps TRBD2 (7 bases). This CDR3 contains 16 residues. V dropped 4 bases and J dropped 2 bases, with 17 bases sitting between them. The germline V gene encodes CDR1 LGHNA and CDR2 YSLEER. CDR3 nucleotide sequence: TGCGCCAGCAGCCCCCAACCCAGGGGACTACAAGAGACCCAGTACTTC. It codes for CASSPQPRGLQETQYF.

This clone showed up just a few times. The chain employs TRBV6-4 and TRBJ2-2; 10 bases align to TRBD2. Germline lookup yields CDR1 MRHNA and CDR2 SNTAGT. With V trimmed by 3 bases and J by 4 bases, 2 bases remained unmatched. The CDR3 has 15 residues. CDR3 DNA sequence: TGTGCCAGCAGTGAAGCGGGGGGGAGCACCGGGGAGCTGTTTTTT. It is translated as CASSEAGGSTGELFF.

This clone was recorded once. The gene calls are TRBV5-1 and TRBJ2-3, with TRBD2 as a possible D gene (6 bases). The germline gives CDR1 SGHRS, CDR2 YFSETQ. The CDR3 spans 15 residues. Trimming took off 4 bases at V and 6 bases at J, with 18 bases between the two ends. The CDR3 region is CASSPWRDQEDTQYF. CDR3 nucleotide sequence: TGCGCCAGCAGCCCTTGGAGGGACCAGGAGGATACGCAGTATTTT.

The chain carries TRBV4-2 and TRBJ2-3; D is unresolved. The germline CDR1 and CDR2 sequences are LGHNA and YNFKEQ. The CDR3 covers 14 residues. With 0 bases removed from V and 4 bases from J, the gap between germline ends came to 8 bases. The CDR3 bases are TGTGCCAGCAGCCAAGATCTCGCGGCAGATACGCAGTATTTT. Translating it yields CASSQDLAADTQYF.

The rearrangement links TRBV11-3 to TRBJ2-1, with 7 bases aligning to TRBD1. After removal of 5 bases from V and 5 bases from J, the junction contained 9 bases not matched to a gene. The germline V gene encodes CDR1 SGHNT and CDR2 YENEEA. This CDR3 region has 15 residues. The CDR3 loop reads CASSPRQGFHNEQFF. The CDR3 DNA reads as TGTGCCAGCAGCCCAAGACAGGGTTTCCACAATGAGCAGTTCTTC.

V and J are TRBV7-6 and TRBJ2-1, with D perhaps TRBD1 (5 bases). Germline V lookup: CDR1 SGHVS, CDR2 FNYEAQ. The CDR3 spans 15 residues. Trimming took 4 bases from V and 0 from J, leaving 10 bases between them. The CDR3 sequence is CASSYRSSSYNEQFF. CDR3 in DNA: TGTGCCAGCAGCTACAGGAGTAGCTCCTACAATGAGCAGTTCTTC.

The chain combines TRBV6-1 with TRBJ1-5; 7 bases agree with TRBD1. Germline trimming cut 4 bases from V and 4 bases from J; bases unmatched to any gene: 13. This CDR3 contains 17 residues. CDR1 is MNHNS and CDR2 is SASEGT in the germline V gene. The CDR3 sequence is CASSGGRQGPYNQPQHF. DNA for the CDR3: TGTGCCAGCAGTGGAGGGCGACAGGGTCCTTATAATCAGCCCCAGCATTTT.